This T cell receptor beta chain was sequenced in a study of Graves' ophthalmopathy and Graves' hyperthyroidism. Findings and limits, study-wide: With less than 90% sensitivity and less than 83% specificity, a 13-signature model separated ophthalmopathy from stable hyperthyroidism.

The study amplified TCR beta CDR3 regions using RNA transcripts. HTBI-primed first-round RT-PCR preceded second-round multiplex PCR. From the multiplex PCR reads, TCRdb called clonotypes with MiXCR, one entry per CDR3 protein. The sample yields 300,000 or so distinct CDR3 sequences, 17% seen once. Germline V gene data show CDR1 as LGHNA and CDR2 as YSLEER. The CDR3 consists of 13 residues. V lost 3 bases and J lost 11; bases outside the gene matches: 3. A word on this clonotype: What it binds is unknown.

The rearrangement uses TRBV4-3 and TRBJ1-6; 8 bases map to TRBD1. The sequence derives from an adult man with Graves' ophthalmopathy. Sequencing was done on a sample of peripheral blood. The CDR3 is CASSQDRAAPLHF. Here the CDR3 DNA reads TGCGCCAGCAGCCAGGACAGGGCCGCACCCCTCCACTTT.